This T cell receptor (beta chain) was sequenced in a study of CD8 T cells in Susac syndrome. The wider study: At blood draw, Susac syndrome patients were therapy-naive, on corticosteroids, or on intravenous immunoglobulin alone. Overall study findings and caveats: Clonal expansion was not seen in any Susac syndrome CD4+ T cell repertoire.

Through negative isolation, CD4+ and CD8+ T cells were obtained, while TEMRA cells were enriched using FACS. This CDR3 contains 14 residues. Germline loops: CDR1 DFQATT, CDR2 SNEGSKA (reference sequence). Unmatched junction bases numbered 7, after V lost 6 bases and J lost 1 base. As concerns this clonotype: The antigen is undetermined.

Random hexamers were used to reverse transcribe roughly 0.45 to 1 ug of RNA. TCRdb redid the calling of the immunoSEQ multiplex PCR reads with MiXCR, one entry per CDR3 protein. Of 150,000 to 190,000 distinct CDR3 sequences in the sample, about 95% were seen once. The chain recombines TRBV20-1 with TRBJ2-3; 7 bases are shared with TRBD2. The TCR was taken from a human donor with Susac syndrome. Sample: CD4+ T cells from PBMCs. DNA for the CDR3: TGCAGTGCCGGTTTTGGGGGGGGCACAGATACGCAGTATTTT. Encoded protein: CSAGFGGGTDTQYF.